These 22 T cell receptor beta chains came from one sample sequenced in a study of T cells after posttransplantation cyclophosphamide. Sequencing was performed with immunoSEQ multiplex PCR; in TCRdb, only in-frame clones are kept and a portion is missing. The profile covers several thousand clones, none occurring a single time. Treatment was busulfan-fludarabine conditioning, a marrow graft, and cyclophosphamide on days +3 and +4. The specimen comprised PBMCs, sampled after allogeneic stem cell transplant with posttransplant cyclophosphamide. The receptors shown here come from a female patient aged 50 to 60 who received an allogeneic stem cell transplant from a related donor, was CMV-positive, and had no GVHD. The graft donor may have given rise to some T cells.

This clone was picked up many times. The chain recombines TRBV5-4 with TRBJ2-5; D is possibly TRBD2 (6 bases). Trimming pared 4 bases from V and 1 base from J, leaving 11 bases between. The CDR3 loop spans 14 amino acids. Germline V CDR1 and CDR2: SGHNT, YYREEE (reference sequence). Here the CDR3 reads CASSPRDFQETQYF. The DNA for the CDR3 is TGTGCCAGCAGCCCTAGGGACTTCCAAGAGACCCAGTACTTC.

This clone was observed a handful of times. This chain uses TRBV5-4 with TRBJ2-2, with TRBD1 as a possible D gene (6 bases). The CDR3 length is 15 residues. V was shortened by 4 bases and J by 3 bases, with 13 bases between the two germline ends. Germline values: CDR1 SGHNT, CDR2 YYREEE (reference sequence). The CDR3 reads CASSLAGDHTGELFF. The CDR3, as DNA: TGTGCCAGCAGCCTGGCAGGGGATCACACCGGGGAGCTGTTTTTT.

This clone was counted ten times or more. The rearrangement links TRBV4-1 to TRBJ2-1; 10 nucleotides align to TRBD2. Looked up from germline, CDR1 is MGHRA and CDR2 is YSYEKL. Trimming at V came to 4 bases and at J to 10 bases, leaving 1 base not matched to a gene. The CDR3 consists of 12 residues. CDR3 DNA sequence: TGCGCCAGCAGCCTTAGCGGGAGGGAGCAGTTCTTC. Translated: CASSLSGREQFF.

This clone was seen repeatedly, ten times or more. This rearrangement joins TRBV5-5 to TRBJ2-7; 10 bases match TRBD1. The CDR3 consists of 13 residues. V gave up 4 bases and J gave up 5 bases; unmatched junction bases: 3. Germline V CDR1 and CDR2: SGHKS, YYEKEE (reference sequence). CDR3 loop: CASSVTGGDEQYF. In nucleotides, the CDR3 is TGTGCCAGCAGCGTGACAGGGGGCGACGAGCAGTACTTC.

This clone was counted at least ten times. The chain employs TRBV30 and TRBJ1-4; 7 bases are shared with TRBD1. Germline V gives CDR1 GTSNPN, CDR2 SVGIG (reference sequence). Germline trimming cut 3 bases from V and 8 bases from J; bases unmatched to any gene: 9. This CDR3 spans 14 amino acids. This CDR3 reads CAWSPGTVHEKLFF. CDR3 in DNA: TGTGCCTGGAGCCCCGGGACAGTCCACGAAAAACTGTTTTTT. Based on the CDR3 plus reference TRBV30 and TRBJ1-4, the full variable domain is SQTIHQWPATLVQPVGSPLSLECTVEGTSNPNLYWYRQAAGRGLQLLFYSVGIGQISSEVPQNLSASRPQDRQFILSSKKLLLSDSGFYLCAWSPGTVHEKLFFGSGTQLSVL.

This clone was counted ten times or more. The chain has TRBV9 and TRBJ1-1, with 9 bases lining up with TRBD1. Trimming took 4 bases from V and 3 from J; bases not matched to a gene: 4. Germline lookup yields CDR1 SGDLS and CDR2 YYNGEE. The CDR3 covers 14 residues. CDR3 sequence reads: CASSLDRGDTEAFF. In DNA form, the CDR3 reads TGTGCCAGCAGCTTAGACAGGGGGGACACTGAAGCTTTCTTT.

This clone came up a few times. The rearrangement joins TRBV30 to TRBJ1-4, with D possibly matching TRBD1 (5 bases). Trimming stripped 5 bases from V and 4 bases from J, with 11 bases between. The germline CDR1 and CDR2 sequences are GTSNPN and SVGIG (reference sequence). The CDR3 is made up of 13 amino acids. The CDR3 DNA reads as TGTGCCTGGGGGGCGGGGGTTAATGAAAAACTGTTTTTT. Translation: CAWGAGVNEKLFF.

This clone has a count of ten or more. Written as DNA, the CDR3 is TGTGCCACCAGCGAGCCCCCGATACTTCACATTCAGTACTTC. Its translation is CATSEPPILHIQYF. V gene TRBV6-2 or TRBV6-3 combines with J gene TRBJ2-4, with D uncertain. The CDR3 is 14 amino acids. V was trimmed by 10 bases and J by 8 bases, leaving 21 bases between them. Germline V lookup: CDR1 MNHEY, CDR2 SVGEGT.

This clone was seen many times. The chain recombines TRBV7-2 with TRBJ1-5, with a tentative D call TRBD1 (6 bases). Trimming pared 1 base from V and 2 bases from J, leaving 15 bases between. The CDR3 totals 17 residues. The germline V gene has CDR1 SGHTA and CDR2 FQGNSA. The CDR3 sequence is CASSLVRGAYGNQPQHF. CDR3 coding DNA: TGTGCCAGCAGCTTAGTCCGGGGGGCGTATGGCAATCAGCCCCAGCATTTT.

This clone showed up many times. The V call is TRBV18, the J call TRBJ2-3; D may be TRBD2 (5 bases). The CDR3 extends over 15 amino acids. V was trimmed by 4 bases and J by 2 bases, leaving 13 bases between them. CDR1 is KGHSH and CDR2 is LQKENI in the germline V gene. CDR3 sequence reads: CASSLGLEITDTQYF. The CDR3 DNA sequence: TGTGCCAGCTCACTTGGACTGGAAATCACAGATACGCAGTATTTT.

This clone was counted ten times or more. The chain links TRBV19 to TRBJ1-2; 10 positions match TRBD1. V dropped 6 bases and J dropped 2; count of bases not matched to a gene: 6. CDR1 and CDR2 from the germline V gene are LNHDA and SQIVND (reference sequence). The CDR3 runs to 15 residues. The CDR3 DNA sequence: TGTGCCAGTAGGCCGGGACAGGGGTACAACTATGGCTACACCTTC. This codes for CASRPGQGYNYGYTF.

Within the sample, this clone is medium-sized. DNA of the CDR3: TGTGCCAGCAGCGTAGCGGGTGGGACAGTCCTCCATGAGCAGTTCTTC. Translated: CASSVAGGTVLHEQFF. This chain links TRBV9 with TRBJ2-1; 7 positions agree with TRBD1. Per germline, CDR1 SGDLS and CDR2 YYNGEE. The length of the CDR3 is 16 residues. V lost 0 bases to trimming and J lost 8 bases; unmatched junction nucleotides: 11.

This clone was observed at least ten times. J is TRBJ1-2 and V is TRBV29-1, with a possible D match to TRBD1 (5 bases). CDR1 SQVTM and CDR2 ANQGSEA come from the germline V gene. This CDR3 has 13 amino acids. V lost 6 bases and J 4 bases, leaving 15 bases between the germline ends. The CDR3 sequence: CSVGLGEVYGYTF. CDR3 sequence (DNA): TGCAGCGTAGGGTTAGGGGAAGTCTATGGCTACACCTTC.

This clone showed up many times. The same CDR3 also results from other DNA sequences found in this sample. The V and J genes are TRBV28 and TRBJ2-7, with 9 bases matching TRBD1. CDR1 is MDHEN and CDR2 is SYDVKM in the germline V gene. Losses at the gene ends were 5 bases for V and 2 bases for J; bases not matched to a gene: 4. This CDR3 is built from 14 residues. The CDR3 DNA reads TGTGCCAGCAGTCCGGGACAGGGTCCCTACGAGCAGTACTTC. Translated, it gives CASSPGQGPYEQYF.

This clone was found many times. The germline gene is not matched at one end of the junction; a read error may be the cause. The V gene is TRBV7-2, the J gene TRBJ2-3; the match to TRBD2 covers 13 bases. The CDR3 contains 13 residues. Germline V gene lookup returns CDR1 SGHTA and CDR2 FQGNSA. CDR3 region: CASSPRTSGSTDF. CDR3 coding DNA: TGTGCCAGCAGCCCCCGGACTAGCGGGAGTACGGATTTT.

This clone was recorded at least ten times. The chain is built from TRBV7-3 and TRBJ2-3, with D perhaps matching TRBD2 (6 bases). The CDR3 runs 15 residues. Germline V gene sequence: CDR1 SGHTA, CDR2 FQGTGA. V lost 8 bases and J lost 3, with 18 bases in between. CDR3 residues: CASAVAGFSTDTQYF. The CDR3 nucleotides are TGTGCCAGCGCGGTGGCGGGGTTTTCTACAGATACGCAGTATTTT.

This chain links TRBV18 with TRBJ1-5; D gene ambiguous. The V and J ends lost 3 bases and 4 bases respectively, with 13 bases between them. In germline, CDR1 is KGHSH, CDR2 LQKENI. CDR3 size: 15 residues. The CDR3 sequence: CASSPTSQSNQPQHF. CDR3 nucleotide sequence: TGTGCCAGCTCACCGACATCCCAGTCAAATCAGCCCCAGCATTTT. Based on the CDR3 plus reference TRBV18 and TRBJ1-5, the full variable domain is NAGVMQNPRHLVRRRGQEARLRCSPMKGHSHVYWYRQLPEEGLKFMVYLQKENIIDESGMPKERFSAEFPKEGPSILRIQQVVRGDSAAYFCASSPTSQSNQPQHFGDGTRLSIL.

This clone was counted many times. Relative to the germline gene, one junction end is altered; a read error may explain this. The chain's CDR3 is CASSPLGTGNEQFF. The CDR3 DNA is TGTGCCAGCTCCCCACTTGGGACAGGGAATGAGCAGTTCTTC. This chain uses TRBV18 with TRBJ2-1; 9 bases align to TRBD1. CDR1 and CDR2 from the germline V gene are KGHSH and LQKENI. CDR3 size: 14 residues.

This clone was detected many times. This chain uses TRBV18 with TRBJ2-5; possible D gene TRBD2, 5 bases. Trimming pared 8 bases from V and 4 bases from J, leaving 14 bases between. CDR1 KGHSH and CDR2 LQKENI come from the germline V gene. The CDR3 contains 13 residues. For the CDR3, the DNA is TGTGCCAGCGCTCCTGGGCTAGCAGAGACCCAGTACTTC. It specifies CASAPGLAETQYF.

This clone was counted ten times or more. This chain joins TRBV5-1 and TRBJ1-4; D unresolved. V dropped 0 bases and J dropped 8 bases, with 14 bases sitting between them. Per germline, CDR1 SGHRS and CDR2 YFSETQ. This CDR3 contains 15 residues. DNA of the CDR3: TGCGCCAGCAGCTTGGCCAACGTGCCGGGGGAAAAACTGTTTTTT. Encoded protein: CASSLANVPGEKLFF.

The sample holds many counts of this clone. This rearrangement joins TRBV7-2 to TRBJ2-1, with a weak D call TRBD2 (5 bases). There are 15 residues in the CDR3. From germline, CDR1 is SGHTA and CDR2 FQGNSA. Trimming cost V 6 bases and J 7 bases, with 19 bases left between them. The CDR3 sequence is CASSPVHWAGNEQFF. As DNA, the CDR3 is TGTGCCAGCAGTCCCGTACACTGGGCGGGTAATGAGCAGTTCTTC.

This clone has at least ten counts. The gene calls are TRBV5-4 and TRBJ2-2, with TRBD1 as a possible D gene (6 bases). The germline V gene has CDR1 SGHNT and CDR2 YYREEE (reference sequence). V lost 0 bases, J lost 6 bases, and 9 bases lay in between. This CDR3 is 14 amino acids long. CDR3 sequence reads: CASSLAGDAGELFF. CDR3 DNA: TGTGCCAGCAGCTTGGCAGGGGACGCCGGGGAGCTGTTTTTT.